This TCR beta chain was recorded in a study of blood T cells in healthy people across ages. Germline-derived CDR1 and CDR2 are SGHTA and FQGNSA. The CDR3 is 14 amino acids. V lost 1 base to trimming and J lost 5 bases; unmatched junction nucleotides: 1. The second PCR ran about 6 to 11 cycles with a sample-barcoded 5' primer and J-beta primers. In TCRdb, the 5' RACE reads were re-called with MiXCR into one record per CDR3 protein. The sample has about 760,000 distinct CDR3 sequences; 45% to 70% are singletons. Each sample had at least 7 million PBMCs isolated. This sequence originates from a middle-aged man in good health. Sequencing input: blood. The chain is built from TRBV7-2 and TRBJ1-5; the match to TRBD1 covers 8 bases. CDR3 bases: TGTGCCAGCAGCTTAGAACAGGGGGATCAGCCCCAGCATTTT. Protein product: CASSLEQGDQPQHF.